The present entry profiles one T cell receptor beta chain with its context. This record belongs to a study of cytomegalovirus exposure and HLA in healthy donors. Amplification used 60 Vbeta primers and 13 Jbeta primers. Data came from immunoSEQ multiplex PCR; TCRdb stores just in-frame clones and leaves some out. The table has about 130,000 clones, roughly 78% seen once; the top ten hold 4.8%. This CDR3 comprises 14 residues. The V gene lost 8 bases and the J gene lost 7 bases, with 21 bases spanning the gap. Specimen: PBMCs. The sequence was obtained from a man aged 25-45 years in good health. The rearrangement uses TRBV23-1 and TRBJ2-7; a weak D match, TRBD2 (6 bases). TRBV23-1 is given ORF status, its function remaining uncertain. The CDR3: CASFTPVGGREQYF. CDR3 nucleotides: TGCGCCAGCTTTACCCCAGTGGGGGGACGGGAGCAGTACTTC.